This entry lists 4 T cell receptor beta chains sequenced from one sample in a study of blood T cell repertoires in COVID-19. Sequencing used immunoSEQ multiplex PCR; TCRdb keeps in-frame clones, though not all of them. The sample holds a few hundred thousand clones; approximately 85% are singletons and the top ten take 7.2%. The sample comprised peripheral blood. The source is a human donor in a cohort sampled during active COVID-19.

J is TRBJ1-3 and V is TRBV3-1 (or the pseudogene TRBV3-2); no clear D gene. Germline CDR1 LGHDT, CDR2 YNNKEL (reference sequence). Trimming shortened V by 0 bases and J by 3 bases, and 9 bases separated the two germline ends. This CDR3 has 15 residues. CDR3 sequence reads: CASSQDKTRGNTIYF. The CDR3 coding sequence is TGTGCCAGCAGCCAAGATAAGACTCGTGGAAACACCATATATTTT.

The V gene is TRBV29-1, the J gene TRBJ2-7; D is perhaps TRBD2 (5 bases). Deletions cut 4 bases from V and 1 base from J, with 23 bases between. The CDR3 covers 17 residues. The V gene's germline CDR1 is SQVTM and CDR2 ANQGSEA. CDR3 sequence (DNA): TGCAGCGTTGGAGCAGGCCGGTCGGGATCCCTTTCCTACGAGCAGTACTTC. Its translation: CSVGAGRSGSLSYEQYF.

V gene TRBV19 combines with J gene TRBJ1-2; TRBD1 is a possible D gene (5 bases). Between the trimmed V and J ends, which lost 1 base and 8 bases, there was a span of 14 bases. This CDR3 is 14 amino acids long. CDR1 is LNHDA, CDR2 SQIVND, per germline (reference sequence). CDR3 DNA: TGTGCCAGTAGTATAGTTTCCCGGACAACGGGCTACACCTTC. Its translation: CASSIVSRTTGYTF.

This clone has a single count. This rearrangement joins TRBV5-1 to TRBJ2-2; 8 bases match TRBD1. This CDR3 region has 17 residues. Germline values: CDR1 SGHRS, CDR2 YFSETQ. V shed 0 bases and J 1 base; nucleotides not matched to a gene: 5. In DNA, the CDR3 is TGCGCCAGCAGCTTGGTACGGGGGACAGGGAACACCGGGGAGCTGTTTTTT. Translated: CASSLVRGTGNTGELFF.